The rows below give T cell receptor beta chains drawn from one sample of a study of OX40 agonist ivuxolimab in advanced cancers. The table came from immunoSEQ multiplex PCR; TCRdb's copy has only in-frame clones and leaves some out. The sample records about 66,000 clones, about 90% being singletons. Sequencing was performed on CD4+ or CD8+ T cells sorted from blood, taken in a trial of the OX40 agonist ivuxolimab. These receptors were taken from an adult with an advanced solid tumor such as melanoma, head and neck, liver or kidney cancer. The CDR3 runs from the conserved cysteine through the conserved F or W. The D gene is left open where the match is weak. Clone size is not always given. Where it is, it says once, few, many or a class for expanded clones.

D gene,V gene,clone size,J gene,CDR3 DNA,CDR3 protein
.,TRBV27,.,TRBJ1-1,TGTGCCAGCAGTTCCGTGGGGGTAGAAGCTGAAGCTTTCTTT,CASSSVGVEAEAFF
.,TRBV28,.,TRBJ1-2,TGTGCCAGCACCCTAGGGGCAGGGAACTATGGCTACACCTTC,CASTLGAGNYGYTF
.,TRBV28,.,TRBJ1-2,TGTGCCAGCAGTTTGGGGGGGGAGGGAGGCAACTTTTATGGCTACACCTTC,CASSLGGEGGNFYGYTF
TRBD1,TRBV9,.,TRBJ2-5,TGTGCCAGCAGCGTGACAGGGAAAAAAGAGACCCAGTACTTC,CASSVTGKKETQYF
.,TRBV10-1,.,TRBJ2-2,TGCGCCAGCGGAGGGTCGGGGGAGCTGTTTTTT,CASGGSGELFF
.,TRBV7-2,.,TRBJ2-5,TGTGCCAGCAGCTTAGGTTGGGGGCGTTTAGAGACCCAGTACTTC,CASSLGWGRLETQYF
.,TRBV30,.,TRBJ1-2,TGTGCCTGGAGTGGAGGGGGGACTAACTATGGCTACACCTTC,CAWSGGGTNYGYTF
TRBD2,TRBV10-3,.,TRBJ2-5,TGTGCCATCAGTGGACCGGGAGGGAGGGGACAAGAGACCCAGTACTTC,CAISGPGGRGQETQYF
.,TRBV18,.,TRBJ2-3,TGTGCCAGCTCACGGACAAATTTCGGGGATACGCAGTATTTT,CASSRTNFGDTQYF
TRBD1,TRBV15,.,TRBJ1-5,TGTGCCACCAGCAGGTTCCAGGGAGGGACAGGGGCGTCTCAGCCCCAGCATTTT,CATSRFQGGTGASQPQHF
.,TRBV5-1,.,TRBJ1-1,TGCGCCAGCAGCTTGGACAGGTTGAACACTGAAGCTTTCTTT,CASSLDRLNTEAFF
TRBD2,TRBV7-2,.,TRBJ2-1,TGTGCCAGCACCTTAGCGGGCAATGAGCAGTTCTTC,CASTLAGNEQFF
.,TRBV5-1,.,TRBJ2-3,TGCGCCAGCAGCTTGGGGCAGGGGGGTAATACGCAGTATTTT,CASSLGQGGNTQYF
TRBD2,TRBV11-3,once,TRBJ2-3,TGTGCCAGCAGCTTAGGGCTAGCGGGAGAGGGAACAGATACGCAGTATTTT,CASSLGLAGEGTDTQYF
.,TRBV18,.,TRBJ1-1,TGTGCCAGCTCACCAATTTTCGGAGACACTGAAGCTTTCTTT,CASSPIFGDTEAFF
.,TRBV5-1,.,TRBJ2-7,TGCGCCAACAGCTGGTGGGGTCAGGGAACCTACGAGCAGTACTTC,CANSWWGQGTYEQYF
.,TRBV18,.,TRBJ1-5,TGTGCCAGCTCAGAAAGTAGCAATCAGCCCCAGCATTTT,CASSESSNQPQHF
.,TRBV4-2,.,TRBJ1-1,TGTGCCAGCAGCCATAGCCAAAGCGGGGTGTACACTGAAGCTTTCTTT,CASSHSQSGVYTEAFF
.,TRBV5-5,.,TRBJ2-7,TGTGCCAGCAGCTTGGTGGGGGGCTCCTACGAGCAGTACTTC,CASSLVGGSYEQYF
.,TRBV6-6,.,TRBJ2-7,TGTGCCAGCAGTACAGGTAAACCCTACGAGCAGTACTTC,CASSTGKPYEQYF
.,TRBV7-2,.,TRBJ2-3,TGTGCCAGCAGCTTAGTACGTGGCCCAGATACGCAGTATTTT,CASSLVRGPDTQYF
.,TRBV14,.,TRBJ2-1,TGTGCCAGCAGCCAAGTCTTGGGCCGGGACTCCTACAATGAGCAGTTCTTC,CASSQVLGRDSYNEQFF
.,TRBV16,few,TRBJ1-5,TGTGCCAGCAGCCAGTGGATAGTTGGAGAGCCCCAGCATTTT,CASSQWIVGEPQHF
.,TRBV6-4,.,TRBJ2-1,TGTGCCAGCAGTGACTCTGGCAGGGGTGAGCAGTTCTTC,CASSDSGRGEQFF
TRBD2,TRBV5-4,.,TRBJ2-1,TGTGCCAGCAGCCGGACTAGCGGGGGGAACTACAATGAGCAGTTCTTC,CASSRTSGGNYNEQFF
TRBD1,TRBV5-5,.,TRBJ1-1,TGTGCCAGCAGCGCACAGGGGGATGGAGCTTTCTTT,CASSAQGDGAFF
.,TRBV7-2,.,TRBJ1-1,TGTGCCAGCAGCTTACAGGAGTTTCGGACTGAAGCTTTCTTT,CASSLQEFRTEAFF
.,TRBV25-1,.,TRBJ1-1,TGTGCCAGCAGTGACGCAGGGATTGTCACTGAAGCTTTCTTT,CASSDAGIVTEAFF
TRBD1,TRBV6-6,.,TRBJ1-1,TGTGCCAGCGGGCCCGGGACAGGGAAGACTGAAGCTTTCTTT,CASGPGTGKTEAFF
TRBD2,TRBV6-5,.,TRBJ2-1,TGTGCCAGCAGTTACTTTCCTAGCGGGGGGGCTAATGAGCAGTTCTTC,CASSYFPSGGANEQFF
TRBD2,TRBV28,.,TRBJ2-7,TGTGCCAGCAGTGGGGGGACTAGCGGGAGTATTATTTACGAGCAGTACTTC,CASSGGTSGSIIYEQYF
.,TRBV7-9,.,TRBJ2-3,TGTGCCAGCAGCTTTGACACAGATACGCAGTATTTT,CASSFDTDTQYF
.,TRBV19,.,TRBJ1-2,TGTGCCAGTAGTATAGTAAAAGGGACCGGCTATGGCTACACCTTC,CASSIVKGTGYGYTF
.,TRBV7-7,.,TRBJ1-2,TGTGCCAGCAGCCCAGGGCGTACGGCTCCGGGCTATGGCTACACCTTC,CASSPGRTAPGYGYTF
TRBD1,TRBV4-3,.,TRBJ2-7,TGCGCCAGCAGCCATTCCGGGACAGGGTGGCTGTACTTC,CASSHSGTGWLYF
.,TRBV6-5,.,TRBJ1-2,TGTGCCAGCAGCCGCCGGGACGGTAACTATGGCTACACCTTC,CASSRRDGNYGYTF
.,TRBV9,.,TRBJ2-5,TGTGCCAGCAGCCCCTCTACGTCGACAGAGACCCAGTACTTC,CASSPSTSTETQYF
.,TRBV28,few,TRBJ2-7,TGTGCCAGCAGGGTAGGGGTCCAGAGCTCCTACGAGCAGTACTTC,CASRVGVQSSYEQYF
.,TRBV6-5,.,TRBJ1-2,TGTGCCAGCAGGAGGGAAGGGGACAAACACTATGGCTACACCTTC,CASRREGDKHYGYTF
.,TRBV19,.,TRBJ2-5,TGTGCCAGTAGCCCCCCGGGGCGGGGATGGGAGACCCAGTACTTC,CASSPPGRGWETQYF
.,TRBV9,.,TRBJ2-7,TGTGCCAGCAGCGTAGATGGGGACTCTAGCTCCTACGAGCAGTACTTC,CASSVDGDSSSYEQYF
.,TRBV28,.,TRBJ2-7,TGTGCCAGCAGGTACGCAAGAAGGTACGAGCAGTACTTC,CASRYARRYEQYF
TRBD2,TRBV13,.,TRBJ2-3,TGTGCCAGCAGCCCCGGACTAGCGGGGGGGGTCACAGATACGCAGTATTTT,CASSPGLAGGVTDTQYF
.,TRBV9,.,TRBJ2-1,TGTGCCAGCAGTTACAGGCTTTACAATGAGCAGTTCTTC,CASSYRLYNEQFF